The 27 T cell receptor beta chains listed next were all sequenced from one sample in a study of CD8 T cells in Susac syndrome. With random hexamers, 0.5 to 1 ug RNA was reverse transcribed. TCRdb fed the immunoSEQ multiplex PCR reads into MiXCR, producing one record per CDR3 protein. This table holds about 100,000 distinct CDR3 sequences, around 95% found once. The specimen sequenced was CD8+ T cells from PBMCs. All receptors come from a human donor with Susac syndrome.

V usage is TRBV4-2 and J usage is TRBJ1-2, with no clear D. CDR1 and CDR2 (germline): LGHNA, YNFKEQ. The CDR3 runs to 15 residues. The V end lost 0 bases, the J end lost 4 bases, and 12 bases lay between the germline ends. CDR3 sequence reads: CASSQDQSGRYGYTF. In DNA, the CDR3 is TGTGCCAGCAGCCAAGATCAAAGTGGGCGCTATGGCTACACCTTC.

CDR3 DNA: TGCGCCAGCAGACGTCCCGATCAGTATTTT. This translates into CASRRPDQYF. The chain has TRBV5-1 and TRBJ2-3; D ambiguous. Germline CDR1 is SGHRS and CDR2 is YFSETQ. V lost 5 bases, J lost 12 bases, and 10 bases lay in between. This CDR3 is 10 amino acids long.

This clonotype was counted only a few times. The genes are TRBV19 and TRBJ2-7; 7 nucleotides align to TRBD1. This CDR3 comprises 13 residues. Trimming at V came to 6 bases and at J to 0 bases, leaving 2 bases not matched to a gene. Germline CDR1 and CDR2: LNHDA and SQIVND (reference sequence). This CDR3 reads CASSRDSSYEQYF. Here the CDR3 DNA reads TGTGCCAGTAGCCGGGACAGCTCCTACGAGCAGTACTTC. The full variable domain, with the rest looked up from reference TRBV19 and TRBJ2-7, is DGGITQSPKYLFRKEGQNVTLSCEQNLNHDAMYWYRQDPGQGLRLIYYSQIVNDFQKGDIAEGYSVSREKKESFPLTVTSAQKNPTAFYLCASSRDSSYEQYFGPGTRLTVT.

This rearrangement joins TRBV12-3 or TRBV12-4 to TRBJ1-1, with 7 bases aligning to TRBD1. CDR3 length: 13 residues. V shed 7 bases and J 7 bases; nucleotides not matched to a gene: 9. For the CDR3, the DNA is TGTGCCAGCACCCAACAGGGGCAAGATGAAGCTTTCTTT. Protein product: CASTQQGQDEAFF.

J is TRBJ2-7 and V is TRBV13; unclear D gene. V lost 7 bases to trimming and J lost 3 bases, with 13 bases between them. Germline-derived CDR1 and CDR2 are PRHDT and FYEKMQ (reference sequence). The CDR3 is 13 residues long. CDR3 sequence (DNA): TGTGCCAGCACTGCATGGGCCAGCTACGAGCAGTACTTC. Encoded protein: CASTAWASYEQYF.

The CDR3 sequence is CASKVASVVTGELFF. CDR3 sequence (DNA): TGTGCCAGCAAGGTAGCTTCGGTGGTGACCGGGGAGCTGTTTTTT. The chain recombines TRBV2 with TRBJ2-2; D is ambiguous. Germline CDR1 reads SNHLY; CDR2 reads FYNNEI. V was trimmed by 7 bases and J by 5 bases, leaving 17 bases between them. CDR3 size: 15 residues.

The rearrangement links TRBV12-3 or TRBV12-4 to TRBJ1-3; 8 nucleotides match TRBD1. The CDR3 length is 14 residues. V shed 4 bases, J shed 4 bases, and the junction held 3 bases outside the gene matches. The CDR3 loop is CASSSWTGGNTIYF. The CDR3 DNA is TGTGCCAGCAGTTCTTGGACAGGGGGAAACACCATATATTTT.

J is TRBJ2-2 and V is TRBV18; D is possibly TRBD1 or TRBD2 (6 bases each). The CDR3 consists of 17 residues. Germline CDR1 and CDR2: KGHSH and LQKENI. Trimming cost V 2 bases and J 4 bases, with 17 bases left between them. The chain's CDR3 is CASSPYEAGEVTGELFF. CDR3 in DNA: TGTGCCAGCTCACCATACGAGGCAGGGGAGGTCACCGGGGAGCTGTTTTTT.

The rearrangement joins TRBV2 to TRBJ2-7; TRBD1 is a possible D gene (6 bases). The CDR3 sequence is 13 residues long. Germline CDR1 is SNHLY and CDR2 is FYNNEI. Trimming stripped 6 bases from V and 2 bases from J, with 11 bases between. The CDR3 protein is CASRAGDTYEQYF. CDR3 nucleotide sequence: TGTGCCAGCAGAGCCGGGGACACCTACGAGCAGTACTTC.

The CDR3 sequence is CSVDWGSYEQYF. CDR3 bases: TGCAGCGTCGACTGGGGCTCCTACGAGCAGTACTTC. The rearrangement links TRBV29-1 to TRBJ2-7; D remains ambiguous. The germline CDR1 and CDR2 sequences are SQVTM and ANQGSEA. This CDR3 is 12 amino acids long. V lost 6 bases and J lost 0, with 9 bases in between.

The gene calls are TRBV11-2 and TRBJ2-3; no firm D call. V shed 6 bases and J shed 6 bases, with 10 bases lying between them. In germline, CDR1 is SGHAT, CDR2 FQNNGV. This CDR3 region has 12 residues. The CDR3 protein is CASRSAPDTQYF. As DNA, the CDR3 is TGTGCCAGCAGATCCGCTCCGGATACGCAGTATTTT.

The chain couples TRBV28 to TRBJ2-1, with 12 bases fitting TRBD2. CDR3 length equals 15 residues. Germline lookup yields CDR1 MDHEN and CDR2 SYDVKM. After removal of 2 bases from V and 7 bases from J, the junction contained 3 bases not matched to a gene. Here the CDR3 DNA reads TGTGCCAGCAGTTTACATACTAGCGGGAGGAATGAGCAGTTCTTC. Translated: CASSLHTSGRNEQFF.

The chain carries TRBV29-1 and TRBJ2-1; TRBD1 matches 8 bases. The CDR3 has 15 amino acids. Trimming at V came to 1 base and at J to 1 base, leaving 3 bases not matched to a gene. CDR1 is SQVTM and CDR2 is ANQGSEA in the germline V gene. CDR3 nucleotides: TGCAGCGTTGAAGGGACAGGGAGGTCCTACAATGAGCAGTTCTTC. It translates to CSVEGTGRSYNEQFF.

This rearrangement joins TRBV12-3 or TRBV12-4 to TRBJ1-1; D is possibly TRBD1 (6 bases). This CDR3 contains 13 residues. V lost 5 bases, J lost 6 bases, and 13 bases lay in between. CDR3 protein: CASSQTGRAEAFF. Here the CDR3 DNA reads TGTGCCAGCAGTCAAACAGGGCGCGCTGAAGCTTTCTTT.

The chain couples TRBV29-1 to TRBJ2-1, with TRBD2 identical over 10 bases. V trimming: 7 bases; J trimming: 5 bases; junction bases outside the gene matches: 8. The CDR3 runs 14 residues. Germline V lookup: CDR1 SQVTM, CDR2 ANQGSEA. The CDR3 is CSADFSGRDNEQFF. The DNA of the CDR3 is TGCAGCGCTGATTTCAGCGGGAGGGACAATGAGCAGTTCTTC.

CDR3 DNA sequence: TGCAGCGTTGAGTTGACTAGCAAGCGGGAGCTGTTTTTT. Its translation is CSVELTSKRELFF. The rearrangement uses TRBV29-1 and TRBJ2-2; TRBD2 aligns across 7 bases. Germline V gives CDR1 SQVTM, CDR2 ANQGSEA. V lost 3 bases to trimming and J lost 9 bases; unmatched junction nucleotides: 7. The CDR3 consists of 13 residues.

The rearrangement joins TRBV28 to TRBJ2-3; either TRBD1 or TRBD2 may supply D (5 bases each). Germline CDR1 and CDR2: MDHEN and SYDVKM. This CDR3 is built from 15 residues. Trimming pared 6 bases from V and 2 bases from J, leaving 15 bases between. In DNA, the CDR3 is TGTGCCAGCAGAGACCGGGACCAAAACACAGATACGCAGTATTTT. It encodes CASRDRDQNTDTQYF.

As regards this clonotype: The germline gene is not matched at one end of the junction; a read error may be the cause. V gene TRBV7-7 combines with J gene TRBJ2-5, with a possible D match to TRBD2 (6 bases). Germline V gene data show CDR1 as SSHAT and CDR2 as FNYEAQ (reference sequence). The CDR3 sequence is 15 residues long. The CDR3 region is CASSLAVAREETQYF. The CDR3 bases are TGTGCTAGCAGCTTAGCGGTGGCTAGGGAGGAGACCCAGTACTTC. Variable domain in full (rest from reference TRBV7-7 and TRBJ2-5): GAGVSQSPRYKVTKRGQDVTLRCDPISSHATLYWYQQALGQGPEFLTYFNYEAQPDKSGLPSDRFSAERPEGSISTLTIQRTEQRDSAMYRCASSLAVAREETQYFGPGTRLLVL.

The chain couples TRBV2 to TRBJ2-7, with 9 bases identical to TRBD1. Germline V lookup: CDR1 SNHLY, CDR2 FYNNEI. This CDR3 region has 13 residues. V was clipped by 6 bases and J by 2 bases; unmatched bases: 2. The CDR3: CASRGQGTYEQYF. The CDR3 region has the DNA TGTGCCAGCAGGGGACAGGGAACCTACGAGCAGTACTTC. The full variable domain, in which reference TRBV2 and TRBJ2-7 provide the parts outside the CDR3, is EPEVTQTPSHQVTQMGQEVILRCVPISNHLYFYWYRQILGQKVEFLVSFYNNEISEKSEIFDDQFSVERPDGSNFTLKIRSTKLEDSAMYFCASRGQGTYEQYFGPGTRLTVT.

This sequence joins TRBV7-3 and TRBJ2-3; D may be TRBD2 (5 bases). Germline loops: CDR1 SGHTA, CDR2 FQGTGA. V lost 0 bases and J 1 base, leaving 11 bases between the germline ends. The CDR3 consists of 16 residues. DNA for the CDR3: TGTGCCAGCAGCTTAACCTACAACGGGGGCACAGATACGCAGTATTTT. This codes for CASSLTYNGGTDTQYF.

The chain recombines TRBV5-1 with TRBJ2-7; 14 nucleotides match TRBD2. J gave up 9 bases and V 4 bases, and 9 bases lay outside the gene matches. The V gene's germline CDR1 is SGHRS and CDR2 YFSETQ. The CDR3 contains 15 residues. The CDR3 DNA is TGCGCCAGCAGCCCGGGACTAGCGGGAGAGGGGGCGCAGTACTTC. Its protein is CASSPGLAGEGAQYF.

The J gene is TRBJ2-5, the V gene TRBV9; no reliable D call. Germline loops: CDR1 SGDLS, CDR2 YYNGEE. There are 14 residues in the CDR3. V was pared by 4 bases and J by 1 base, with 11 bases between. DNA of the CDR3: TGTGCCAGCAGCCCTCAACAGCGCCAAGAGACCCAGTACTTC. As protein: CASSPQQRQETQYF.

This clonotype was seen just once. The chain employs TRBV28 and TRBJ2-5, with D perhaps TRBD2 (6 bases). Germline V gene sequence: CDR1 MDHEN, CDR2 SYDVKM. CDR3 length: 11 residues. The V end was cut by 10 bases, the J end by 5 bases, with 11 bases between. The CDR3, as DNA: TGTGCCATCCGGGAGAGGGAGACCCAGTACTTC. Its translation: CAIRERETQYF. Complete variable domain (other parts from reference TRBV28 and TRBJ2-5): DVKVTQSSRYLVKRTGEKVFLECVQDMDHENMFWYRQDPGLGLRLIYFSYDVKMKEKGDIPEGYSVSREKKERFSLILESASTNQTSMYLCAIRERETQYFGPGTRLLVL.

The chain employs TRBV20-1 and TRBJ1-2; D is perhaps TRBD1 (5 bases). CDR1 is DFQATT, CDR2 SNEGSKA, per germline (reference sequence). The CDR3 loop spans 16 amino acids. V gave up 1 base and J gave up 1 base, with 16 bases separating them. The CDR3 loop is CSARGSGTYLNYGYTF. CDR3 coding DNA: TGCAGTGCTAGAGGATCCGGGACGTATCTTAACTATGGCTACACCTTC.

CDR3 protein: CATPPVEASGANVLTF. As DNA, the CDR3 is TGTGCCACCCCTCCTGTGGAGGCCTCTGGGGCCAACGTCCTGACTTTC. The chain is built from TRBV7-2 and TRBJ2-6; D might be TRBD2 (5 bases). V gave up 10 bases and J gave up 0 bases, with 16 bases separating them. Germline V gene lookup returns CDR1 SGHTA and CDR2 FQGNSA. The CDR3 length is 16 residues.

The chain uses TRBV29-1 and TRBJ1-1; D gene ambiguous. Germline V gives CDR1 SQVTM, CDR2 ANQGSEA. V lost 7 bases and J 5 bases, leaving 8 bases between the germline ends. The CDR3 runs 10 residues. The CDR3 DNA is TGCAGCGGTCTAGGGACTGAAGCTTTCTTT. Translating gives CSGLGTEAFF. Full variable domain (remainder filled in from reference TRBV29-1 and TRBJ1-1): SAVISQKPSRDICQRGTSLTIQCQVDSQVTMMFWYRQQPGQSLTLIATANQGSEATYESGFVIDKFPISRPNLTFSTLTVSNMSPEDSSIYLCSGLGTEAFFGQGTRLTVV.

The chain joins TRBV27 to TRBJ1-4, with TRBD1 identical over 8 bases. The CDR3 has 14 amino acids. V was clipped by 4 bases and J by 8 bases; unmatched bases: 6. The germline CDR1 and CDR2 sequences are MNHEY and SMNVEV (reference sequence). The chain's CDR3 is CASSSTGGREKLFF. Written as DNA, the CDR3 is TGTGCCAGCAGTTCTACAGGGGGGAGGGAAAAACTGTTTTTT.